This T cell receptor (beta chain) is drawn from a study of patients and donors after allogeneic stem cell transplantation. The V and J ends lost 1 base and 0 bases respectively, with 4 bases between them. The germline CDR1 and CDR2 sequences are LGHDT and YNNKEL (reference sequence). This CDR3 is built from 14 residues. TCRdb reanalysed the RT-PCR reads using MiXCR and keeps one entry per CDR3 protein. The table includes about 110,000 distinct CDR3 sequences, around 33% detected once. Sequenced material: blood, either unsorted or a sorted T cell fraction (not recorded which). The sequence came from a human donor who was either an allogeneic HSCT recipient or a stem cell or donor lymphocyte infusion donor (not recorded which). It is not recorded whose cells these are; they may come from a transplant donor. The chain couples TRBV3-1 to TRBJ1-5; unclear D gene. The CDR3 region is CASSQGGSNQPQHF. The CDR3 DNA reads as TGTGCCAGCAGCCAAGGGGGTAGCAATCAGCCCCAGCATTTT. Variable domain in full (rest from reference TRBV3-1 and TRBJ1-5): DTAVSQTPKYLVTQMGNDKSIKCEQNLGHDTMYWYKQDSKKFLKIMFSYNNKELIINETVPNRFSPKSPDKAHLNLHINSLELGDSAVYFCASSQGGSNQPQHFGDGTRLSIL.